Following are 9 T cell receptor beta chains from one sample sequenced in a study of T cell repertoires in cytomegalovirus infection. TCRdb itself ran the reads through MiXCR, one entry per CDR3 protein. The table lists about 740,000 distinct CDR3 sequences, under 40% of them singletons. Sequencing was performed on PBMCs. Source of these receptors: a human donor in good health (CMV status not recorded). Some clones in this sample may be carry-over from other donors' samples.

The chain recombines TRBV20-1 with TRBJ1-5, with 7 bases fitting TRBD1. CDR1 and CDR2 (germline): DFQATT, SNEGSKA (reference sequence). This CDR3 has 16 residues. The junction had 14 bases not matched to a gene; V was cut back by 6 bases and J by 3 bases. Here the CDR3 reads CSASKAGTAHNQPQHF. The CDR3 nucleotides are TGCAGTGCAAGCAAAGCCGGGACAGCACACAATCAGCCCCAGCATTTT.

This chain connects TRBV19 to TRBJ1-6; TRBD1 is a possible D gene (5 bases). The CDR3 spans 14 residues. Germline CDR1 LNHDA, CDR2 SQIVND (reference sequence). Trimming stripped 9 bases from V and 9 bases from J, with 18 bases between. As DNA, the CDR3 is TGTGCCAGCGCCCCGGGGGTGGTTGTTTCACCCCTCCACTTT. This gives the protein CASAPGVVVSPLHF.

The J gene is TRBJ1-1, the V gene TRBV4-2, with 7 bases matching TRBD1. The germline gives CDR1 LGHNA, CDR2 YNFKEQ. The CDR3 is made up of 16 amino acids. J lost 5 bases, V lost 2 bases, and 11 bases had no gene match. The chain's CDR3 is CASSQPNYAQGTEAFF. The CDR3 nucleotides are TGTGCCAGCAGCCAACCTAACTACGCACAGGGGACTGAAGCTTTCTTT.

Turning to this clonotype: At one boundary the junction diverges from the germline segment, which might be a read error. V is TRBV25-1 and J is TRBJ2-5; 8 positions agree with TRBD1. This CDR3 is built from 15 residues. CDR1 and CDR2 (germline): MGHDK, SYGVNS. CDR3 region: CAGSDSRGRGETQYF. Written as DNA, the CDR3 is TGTGCCGGCAGTGATTCCAGGGGGCGCGGGGAGACCCAGTACTTC. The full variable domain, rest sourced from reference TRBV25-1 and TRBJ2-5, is EADIYQTPRYLVIGTGKKITLECSQTMGHDKMYWYQQDPGMELHLIHYSYGVNSTEKGDLSSESTVSRIRTEHFPLTLESARPSHTSQYLCAGSDSRGRGETQYFGPGTRLLVL.

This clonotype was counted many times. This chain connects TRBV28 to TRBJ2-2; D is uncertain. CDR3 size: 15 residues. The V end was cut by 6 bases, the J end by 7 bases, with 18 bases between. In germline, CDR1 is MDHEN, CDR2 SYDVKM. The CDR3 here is CASSLRLAVGGELFF. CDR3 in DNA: TGTGCCAGCAGCCTCCGACTTGCCGTTGGCGGGGAGCTGTTTTTT.

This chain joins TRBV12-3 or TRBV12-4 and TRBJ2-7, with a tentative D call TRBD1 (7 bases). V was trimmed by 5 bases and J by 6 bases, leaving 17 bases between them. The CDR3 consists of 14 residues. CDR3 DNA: TGTGCCAGCAGTGCCTCGGGCGGGACAGCCGAGCAGTACTTC. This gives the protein CASSASGGTAEQYF.

The CDR3 loop is CASRPTVKGYGYTF. The CDR3 region has the DNA TGTGCCAGCAGACCCACAGTGAAGGGCTATGGCTACACCTTC. V gene TRBV2 combines with J gene TRBJ1-2, with D hard to call. Deletions cut 6 bases from V and 4 bases from J, with 15 bases between. CDR3 length equals 14 residues. Looked up from germline, CDR1 is SNHLY and CDR2 is FYNNEI.

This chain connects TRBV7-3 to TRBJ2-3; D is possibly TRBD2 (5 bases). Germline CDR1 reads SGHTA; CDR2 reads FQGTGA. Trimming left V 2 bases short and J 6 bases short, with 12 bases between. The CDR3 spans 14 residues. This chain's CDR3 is CASSLDGKSDTQYF. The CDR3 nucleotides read TGTGCCAGCAGCTTAGACGGGAAGTCGGATACGCAGTATTTT.

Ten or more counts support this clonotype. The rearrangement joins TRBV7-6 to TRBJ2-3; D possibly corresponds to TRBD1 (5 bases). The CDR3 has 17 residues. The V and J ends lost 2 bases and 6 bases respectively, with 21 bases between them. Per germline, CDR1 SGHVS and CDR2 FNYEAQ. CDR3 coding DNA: TGTGCCAGCAGCTTATTGGGGCGTCGGCTTCGCATCGATACGCAGTATTTT. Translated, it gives CASSLLGRRLRIDTQYF.